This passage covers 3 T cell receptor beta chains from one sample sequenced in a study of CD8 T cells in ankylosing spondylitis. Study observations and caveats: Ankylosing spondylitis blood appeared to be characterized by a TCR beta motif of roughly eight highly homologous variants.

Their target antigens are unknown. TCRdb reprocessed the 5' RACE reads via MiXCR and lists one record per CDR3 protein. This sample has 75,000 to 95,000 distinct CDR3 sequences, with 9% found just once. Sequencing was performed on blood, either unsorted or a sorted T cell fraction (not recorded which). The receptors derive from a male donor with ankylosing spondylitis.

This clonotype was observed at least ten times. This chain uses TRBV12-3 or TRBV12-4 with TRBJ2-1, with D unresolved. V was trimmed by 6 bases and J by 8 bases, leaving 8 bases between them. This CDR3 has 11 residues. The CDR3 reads CASRRTDEQFF. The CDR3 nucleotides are TGTGCCAGCAGAAGAACCGATGAGCAGTTCTTC.

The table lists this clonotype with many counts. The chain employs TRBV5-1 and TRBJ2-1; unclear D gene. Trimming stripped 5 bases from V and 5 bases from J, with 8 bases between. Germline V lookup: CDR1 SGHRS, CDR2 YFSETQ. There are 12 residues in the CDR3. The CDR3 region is CASRSPNNEQFF. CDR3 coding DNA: TGCGCCAGCAGGTCCCCCAACAATGAGCAGTTCTTC.

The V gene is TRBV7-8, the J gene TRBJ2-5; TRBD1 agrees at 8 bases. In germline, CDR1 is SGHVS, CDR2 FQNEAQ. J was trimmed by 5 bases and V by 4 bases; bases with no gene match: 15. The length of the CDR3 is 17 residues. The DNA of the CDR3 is TGTGCCAGCAGCTGGGGGACAGGCCCTGGAGAGGGGGAGACCCAGTACTTC. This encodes CASSWGTGPGEGETQYF.